This TCR beta chain was recovered during a study of CD8+CD57+ T cells in acquired aplastic anemia. Overall study: Yields of DNA that came from sorted CD4+ and CD8+ cells averaged about 3 ug.

The germline CDR1 and CDR2 sequences are MDHEN and SYDVKM. After removal of 1 base from V and 3 bases from J, the junction contained 2 bases not matched to a gene. The CDR3 has 15 residues. Genomic DNA templated the TCR beta VDJ and CDR3 profiling. MiXCR was run by TCRdb on the reads, yielding one entry per CDR3 protein. Of about 240,000 distinct CDR3 sequences in the sample, approximately 45% are singletons; the top ten hold about 7.8%. Broader study findings: Researchers reported that CD8+ Simpson's diversity was not significantly different in patients versus controls. Some 28 sequences, all CD8+ CDR3, were shared between patients and controls.

This clonotype was observed a few times. Its target is unknown. Before being chosen for sequencing, patients had shown CD8+CD57+ cell expansion by flow cytometry. This sequence joins TRBV28 and TRBJ1-1; 10 nucleotides line up with TRBD1. The sequenced material came from sorted CD4+, CD8+, or CD8+CD57+ T cells (not recorded which) from PBMCs. The sequence derives from a human donor with aplastic anemia. The CDR3 loop reads CASSLFGTGDTEAFF. In DNA form, the CDR3 reads TGTGCCAGCAGTTTATTTGGGACAGGGGACACTGAAGCTTTCTTT.